Listed below are T cell receptor beta chains from one sample, sequenced in a study of patients and donors after allogeneic stem cell transplantation. TCRdb independently ran MiXCR on the RT-PCR reads; one entry per CDR3 protein. Of tens of thousands of distinct CDR3 sequences in the sample, 6.8% are singletons; the top ten hold roughly 34%. What was sequenced was blood, either unsorted or a sorted T cell fraction (not recorded which). These receptors were obtained from a human donor who was either an allogeneic HSCT recipient or a stem cell or donor lymphocyte infusion donor (not recorded which). It is not recorded whose cells these are; they may come from a transplant donor. Each CDR3 is given with its conserved first and last residue. The D gene is left open where the match is weak. Clone sizes are given selectively: once, few, many, or a class where the clone is expanded.

clone_size | d_call | j_call | v_call | cdr3_nt | cdr3_aa
many | . | TRBJ1-4 | TRBV7-2 | TGTGCCAGCAGCTTGACGGCAACTAATGAAAAACTGTTTTTT | CASSLTATNEKLFF
many | . | TRBJ1-6 | TRBV2 | TGTGCCAGCAGTGAATATTTGTCGGCTAGGGCCGGTTCACCCCTCCACTTT | CASSEYLSARAGSPLHF
many | . | TRBJ2-3 | TRBV5-1 | TGCGCCAGCAGCCTGGGAGGTCCCACAGATACGCAGTATTTT | CASSLGGPTDTQYF
. | . | TRBJ2-4 | TRBV6-2/TRBV6-3 | TGTGCCAGCAGTCTTCGGGCGGGCCCGAAAAACATTCAGTACTTC | CASSLRAGPKNIQYF
medium-sized | . | TRBJ1-1 | TRBV28 | TGTGCCAGCAGTTCGGGGTTATGGGCTTTCTTT | CASSSGLWAFF
. | TRBD2 | TRBJ2-1 | TRBV20-1 | TGCAGTGCTAGGGCGGGAGGCGGCTCCTACAATGAGCAGTTCTTC | CSARAGGGSYNEQFF
. | . | TRBJ2-1 | TRBV6-5 | TGTGCCAGCAGTTACCTAAGCCGGGACAATGAGCAGTTCTTC | CASSYLSRDNEQFF
. | . | TRBJ1-1 | TRBV28 | TGTGCCAGCAGTTACCTTCAGAGAAACACTGAAGCTTTCTTT | CASSYLQRNTEAFF
few | TRBD1 | TRBJ2-2 | TRBV27 | TGTGCCAGCAGGTCCAATGGACAGGTCAAGGCCGGGGAGCTGTTTTTT | CASRSNGQVKAGELFF
few | TRBD1 | TRBJ2-2 | TRBV28 | TGTGCCAGCAGTTTAACACAGGGGGCCGGCACCGGGGAGCTGTTTTTT | CASSLTQGAGTGELFF
. | TRBD2 | TRBJ2-1 | TRBV7-2 | TGTGCCAGCAGCTTGAGACTAGCGGGAGTAGGGGAGCAGTTCTTC | CASSLRLAGVGEQFF
many | TRBD2 | TRBJ2-1 | TRBV7-9 | TGTGCCAGCAGCTTAGGGTCCGGGACTATTAATGAGCAGTTCTTC | CASSLGSGTINEQFF
few | . | TRBJ2-7 | TRBV7-6 | TGTGCCAGCCCCCTTCGGCGAGACTACGAGCAGTACTTC | CASPLRRDYEQYF
few | . | TRBJ2-3 | TRBV4-2 | TGTGCCAGCAGCCAAGATGCCAGCGGGAGCACAGATACGCAGTATTTT | CASSQDASGSTDTQYF
few | . | TRBJ2-1 | TRBV20-1 | TGCAGTGCTAGAGAAGGGCATCGGTTCTACAATGAGCAGTTCTTC | CSAREGHRFYNEQFF
many | . | TRBJ1-5 | TRBV7-9 | TGTGCCAGCAGCTCGTATAGCAATCAGCCCCAGCATTTT | CASSSYSNQPQHF
. | TRBD2 | TRBJ2-3 | TRBV7-2 | TGTGCCAGCAGCTTAGGGGGCAGCGGGAGGACAGATACGCAGTATTTT | CASSLGGSGRTDTQYF
few | . | TRBJ2-1 | TRBV4-3 | TGCGCCAGCAGCCAAGAAGACCACATAGGCTACAATGAGCAGTTCTTC | CASSQEDHIGYNEQFF
many | TRBD1 | TRBJ1-5 | TRBV10-3 | TGTGCCATCAGGTCCGGGACAGGGGGATCTCAGCCCCAGCATTTT | CAIRSGTGGSQPQHF
. | . | TRBJ2-2 | TRBV27 | TGTGCCAGCAGTGCGGACCCGGGACGAAGGAGGACCGGGGAGCTGTTTTTT | CASSADPGRRRTGELFF
medium-sized | . | TRBJ1-5 | TRBV15 | TGTGCCACCAGCAACGACAGGTTAAATCAGCCCCAGCATTTT | CATSNDRLNQPQHF
many | . | TRBJ1-6 | TRBV6-5 | TGTGCCAGCAGTTACTCTCGGACAGTTAATTCACCCCTCCACTTT | CASSYSRTVNSPLHF
many | TRBD2 | TRBJ2-7 | TRBV12-3/TRBV12-4 | TGTGCCAGCAGTCTACTAGCGGGAGTGCAGTACGAGCAGTACTTC | CASSLLAGVQYEQYF
many | . | TRBJ1-1 | TRBV20-1 | TGCAGTGCCCCAGATCCCAGGGTGGACACTGAAGCTTTCTTT | CSAPDPRVDTEAFF
many | TRBD2 | TRBJ2-5 | TRBV5-4 | TGTGCCAGCAGCTTGAGGGGACTAGCGCTTCAAGAGACCCAGTACTTC | CASSLRGLALQETQYF
. | TRBD1 | TRBJ2-5 | TRBV7-2 | TGTGCCAGCAGCCGGGACAGGGAAGAGACCCAGTACTTC | CASSRDREETQYF
. | TRBD1 | TRBJ2-2 | TRBV7-3 | TGTGCCAGCAGCGAATTTCCGGGACAGGGACCCGGGGAGCTGTTTTTT | CASSEFPGQGPGELFF
many | . | TRBJ2-7 | TRBV10-3 | TGTGCCATCAGTGAGGCCAGGGTCAACGAGCAGTACTTC | CAISEARVNEQYF
many | . | TRBJ2-7 | TRBV11-2 | TGTGCCAGCAGCCCGAGCTCCTACGAGCAGTACTTC | CASSPSSYEQYF
. | . | TRBJ2-5 | TRBV7-9 | TGTGCCAGCAGCGCCTCAGGGGGGGAGACCCAGTACTTC | CASSASGGETQYF
many | TRBD2 | TRBJ2-7 | TRBV10-3 | TGTGCCATCAGTGACAGGGGACTAGCGGCCCGAAGCTCCTACGAGCAGTACTTC | CAISDRGLAARSSYEQYF
few | . | TRBJ2-1 | TRBV20-1 | TGCAGTGCTAGAGTCGTACAGGGCGGCTCCTACAATGAGCAGTTCTTC | CSARVVQGGSYNEQFF
. | . | TRBJ2-5 | TRBV10-3 | TGTGCCATCAGTCCCGATGTGACAGGAGTGAGGGAGACCCAGTACTTC | CAISPDVTGVRETQYF
. | . | TRBJ2-3 | TRBV6-5 | TGTGCCAGCAGTTACTCTCTGGCCACAGATACGCAGTATTTT | CASSYSLATDTQYF
many | . | TRBJ2-7 | TRBV18 | TGTGCCAGCTCACCGCCCTTCACCGGGACACGGAGCGAGCAGTACTTC | CASSPPFTGTRSEQYF
few | . | TRBJ1-1 | TRBV30 | TGTGCCTGGAGTGGGACAGTTACCACTGGTGAAGCTTTCTTT | CAWSGTVTTGEAFF
medium-sized | TRBD1 | TRBJ1-4 | TRBV12-3/TRBV12-4 | TGTGCCAGCACGAGGGCAGGGGGTGAAAAACTGTTTTTT | CASTRAGGEKLFF
many | TRBD1 | TRBJ1-2 | TRBV9 | TGTGCCAGCAGCGTAGCCCCGGGACAGGGCTATGGCTACACCTTC | CASSVAPGQGYGYTF
many | . | TRBJ2-5 | TRBV15 | TGTGCCACCAGCAGAGATTTGGGTGAGACCCAGTACTTC | CATSRDLGETQYF
. | TRBD1 | TRBJ2-7 | TRBV2 | TGTGCCAGCACCGCGCCCGGGGACAGATCTACGAGGGAGCAGTACTTC | CASTAPGDRSTREQYF
many | . | TRBJ1-1 | TRBV12-3/TRBV12-4 | TGTGCCAGCAGTTTAGCATCCGGCGGCGGGGGAACTTTCTTT | CASSLASGGGGTFF
few | . | TRBJ2-3 | TRBV14 | TGTGCCAGCAGCCAAGTAGGGCCAGATACGCAGTATTTT | CASSQVGPDTQYF
many | . | TRBJ1-2 | TRBV7-9 | TGTGCCAGCAGCTTAGGGGTGGACACCTATGGCTACACCTTC | CASSLGVDTYGYTF
many | TRBD2 | TRBJ2-2 | TRBV6-5 | TGTGCCAGCAGTCTTAGCGGGATCACCGGGGAGCTGTTTTTT | CASSLSGITGELFF
. | . | TRBJ2-7 | TRBV9 | TGTGCCAGCAGCGTGGGGGGCAGTCCTACGGGGCAGTACTTC | CASSVGGSPTGQYF
many | . | TRBJ1-1 | TRBV5-4 | TGTGCCAGCAGCTTCCCGGGAGGGGCGTATACTGAAGCTTTCTTT | CASSFPGGAYTEAFF
many | TRBD2 | TRBJ2-7 | TRBV24-1 | TGTGCCACCAGTGGTGCGGGGGGGAAGCAGTACTTC | CATSGAGGKQYF
few | TRBD2 | TRBJ2-1 | TRBV20-1 | TGCAGTGCGCCCGGGAGGGCAAGCTCCTACAATGAGCAGTTCTTC | CSAPGRASSYNEQFF
many | . | TRBJ1-4 | TRBV20-1 | TGCAGTGCTAGAGGGGGAAGGAGTATGAGTGTCGGTGAAAAACTGTTTTTT | CSARGGRSMSVGEKLFF
many | . | TRBJ2-1 | TRBV7-9 | TGTGCCAGCAGCTTGTCTAGCTCCTACAATGAGCAGTTCTTC | CASSLSSSYNEQFF
few | TRBD2 | TRBJ2-3 | TRBV3-1 | TGTGCCAGCAGTCGAATAGCGGGAGGGTGGGCAGATACGCAGTATTTT | CASSRIAGGWADTQYF
. | . | TRBJ2-4 | TRBV7-2 | TGTGCCAGCAGCAAAGAGGGCATTCAGTACTTC | CASSKEGIQYF
many | . | TRBJ2-3 | TRBV2 | TGTGCCAGCAGTGAAGCGCTGGGACTCCCTAGGACAGATACGCAGTATTTT | CASSEALGLPRTDTQYF